Below are 32 T cell receptor beta chains sequenced from a single sample in a study of monozygotic twins with inflammatory bowel disease. TCRdb re-called the 5' RACE reads and catalogs CDR3 proteins one per entry, DNA excluded. The sample yields approximately 200,000 distinct CDR3 sequences, of which the top ten take up around 1.5%. Material for sequencing was blood. Receptors originate from a human donor with ulcerative colitis or Crohn's disease, or a healthy co-twin of an affected twin (not recorded which).

The chain employs TRBV24-1 and TRBJ2-5; TCRdb calls TRBD1, which cannot be checked without DNA. The length of the CDR3 is 13 residues. Germline CDR1 reads KGHDR; CDR2 reads SFDVKD. This CDR3 is CATSDDRGETQYF.

The rearrangement uses TRBV6-6 and TRBJ1-4. The CDR3 sequence is 14 residues long. Germline V CDR1 and CDR2: MNHNY, SVGAGI (reference sequence). The CDR3 loop is CASSYGQLNEKLFF.

The V gene is TRBV12-5, the J gene TRBJ1-4; TCRdb lists TRBD1, though no DNA is available to test this call. CDR3 length equals 18 residues. CDR1 and CDR2 (germline): LGHNT, FRNRAP. Here the CDR3 reads CASAPTGTRDFLNEKLFF.

The chain joins TRBV7-2 to TRBJ2-3; the D gene TCRdb calls, TRBD1, cannot be checked with no DNA. The CDR3 is 15 residues long. Germline-derived CDR1 and CDR2 are SGHTA and FQGNSA. The CDR3 loop reads CAIRVLDSITDTQYF.

The gene calls are TRBV24-1 and TRBJ2-2; TCRdb lists TRBD2, though no DNA is available to test this call. The CDR3 has 20 amino acids. The germline V gene encodes CDR1 KGHDR and CDR2 SFDVKD. The CDR3 reads CATSGGPWTSGGPNTGELFF.

The chain is built from TRBV5-1 and TRBJ1-1. This CDR3 comprises 15 residues. Germline loops: CDR1 SGHRS, CDR2 YFSETQ. The CDR3 here is CASSLGGRANTEAFF.

The J gene is TRBJ2-5, the V gene TRBV7-9; with no DNA, the TCRdb D assignment of TRBD1 cannot be verified. The germline V gene has CDR1 SEHNR and CDR2 FQNEAQ (reference sequence). There are 12 residues in the CDR3. The CDR3 reads CASSKGGMTQYF.

V is TRBV24-1 and J is TRBJ2-1; without DNA, the TCRdb call of TRBD2 cannot be checked. Looked up from germline, CDR1 is KGHDR and CDR2 is SFDVKD. The CDR3 runs to 16 residues. The CDR3 reads CATSDSVGEGYNEQFF.

The chain recombines TRBV7-2 with TRBJ2-1. Germline V CDR1 and CDR2: SGHTA, FQGNSA. The CDR3 totals 15 residues. This CDR3 reads CASSLAGYYYNEQFF.

This chain connects TRBV5-1 to TRBJ2-2. Germline-derived CDR1 and CDR2 are SGHRS and YFSETQ. CDR3 length: 14 amino acids. CDR3 amino acids: CASSFSGTTGELFF.

The chain couples TRBV6-5 to TRBJ2-5. CDR3 length equals 16 residues. Looked up from germline, CDR1 is MNHEY and CDR2 is SVGAGI. The CDR3 sequence is CASSYHRRSLRETQYF.

The rearrangement uses TRBV5-6 and TRBJ2-1; TCRdb's assignment of TRBD2 cannot be checked, as there is no DNA. The germline V gene encodes CDR1 SGHDT and CDR2 YYEEEE. The CDR3 runs to 14 residues. This CDR3 reads CASSFGGGRNEQFF.

V is TRBV18 and J is TRBJ2-3. CDR1 is KGHSH and CDR2 is LQKENI in the germline V gene. The CDR3 loop spans 13 amino acids. The CDR3 reads CASSPLRADTQYF.

The genes are TRBV14 and TRBJ2-1. The CDR3 spans 15 residues. CDR1 is SGHDN, CDR2 FVKESK, per germline. CDR3 sequence: CASSHGILLEYEQFF.

The V gene is TRBV18, the J gene TRBJ2-7; checking the TCRdb D call of TRBD1 is not possible without DNA. Per the germline V gene, CDR1 is KGHSH and CDR2 is LQKENI. The CDR3 has 16 residues. CDR3 protein: CASSVGSGAPVSQQYF.

The genes are TRBV27 and TRBJ2-6; TCRdb gives TRBD1 as the D gene, but with no DNA this cannot be confirmed. The CDR3 totals 18 residues. CDR1 is MNHEY, CDR2 SMNVEV, per germline (reference sequence). CDR3 amino acids: CASRSRTGGNIGANVLTF.

The V and J genes are TRBV7-9 and TRBJ2-3. This CDR3 has 15 amino acids. Germline values: CDR1 SEHNR, CDR2 FQNEAQ (reference sequence). CDR3 residues: CASTRGIYGGDAQYF.

The chain employs TRBV7-9 and TRBJ1-2. CDR1 SEHNR and CDR2 FQNEAQ come from the germline V gene (reference sequence). The CDR3 totals 12 residues. The CDR3 loop is CASSGGVDGYTF.

The chain links TRBV5-1 to TRBJ2-3; the D call from TCRdb, TRBD2, cannot be confirmed without DNA. The V gene's germline CDR1 is SGHRS and CDR2 YFSETQ. There are 15 residues in the CDR3. CDR3 residues: CASSLAGLAADTQYF.

The chain carries TRBV29-1 and TRBJ1-1. This CDR3 is 13 amino acids long. Germline assignment: CDR1 SQVTM and CDR2 ANQGSEA. CDR3 in amino acids: CSVDTQMNTEAFF.

This chain joins TRBV7-9 and TRBJ1-1; with no DNA, the TCRdb D assignment of TRBD1 cannot be verified. The CDR3 is 14 residues long. CDR1 and CDR2 (germline): SEHNR, FQNEAQ (reference sequence). The CDR3 protein is CASSPRTTNTEAFF.

This chain links TRBV5-6 with TRBJ2-2. Germline loops: CDR1 SGHDT, CDR2 YYEEEE. The CDR3 is 14 residues long. The CDR3 sequence is CASSLAMNTGELFF.

This sequence joins TRBV12-3 or TRBV12-4 and TRBJ1-5; TCRdb's assignment of TRBD1 cannot be checked, as there is no DNA. The length of the CDR3 is 12 residues. The CDR3 protein is CASSLPPQPQHF.

The chain couples TRBV20-1 to TRBJ1-6. This CDR3 has 13 residues. CDR1 and CDR2 from the germline V gene are DFQATT and SNEGSKA (reference sequence). The CDR3: CSARDQGRSPLHF.

Here the CDR3 reads CASSSEETDTQYF. J is TRBJ2-3 and V is TRBV7-2. The CDR3 loop spans 13 amino acids. Germline CDR1 reads SGHTA; CDR2 reads FQGNSA.

The chain joins TRBV5-1 to TRBJ2-1; TCRdb selects TRBD1, and the lack of DNA leaves this call unchecked. Germline V gene data show CDR1 as SGHRS and CDR2 as YFSETQ. The CDR3 is 13 amino acids. The CDR3 here is CASRGEQGNEQFF.

The chain joins TRBV12-3 or TRBV12-4 to TRBJ2-5; TCRdb calls TRBD2, which cannot be checked without DNA. The CDR3 has 15 amino acids. The CDR3 region is CASSLAKGFQETQYF.

The chain combines TRBV11-2 with TRBJ2-1; without DNA, the TCRdb call of TRBD1 cannot be checked. CDR3 length: 16 residues. CDR1 and CDR2 from the germline V gene are SGHAT and FQNNGV. CDR3 sequence: CASSFWGGVAFNEQFF.

The V and J genes are TRBV7-9 and TRBJ2-3; TCRdb indicates TRBD1, and absent DNA this call remains unverified. From germline, CDR1 is SEHNR and CDR2 FQNEAQ (reference sequence). This CDR3 contains 13 residues. CDR3 residues: CASSPPGADTQYF.

The J gene is TRBJ2-5, the V gene TRBV6-2 or TRBV6-3; TCRdb lists TRBD2, though no DNA is available to test this call. The CDR3 extends over 14 amino acids. Germline V gene data show CDR1 as MNHEY and CDR2 as SVGEGT. The CDR3 is CASSVAGTSLSQYF.

The V and J genes are TRBV12-3 or TRBV12-4 and TRBJ2-5; TCRdb selects TRBD2, and the lack of DNA leaves this call unchecked. The CDR3 has 15 residues. CDR3: CASSSQAGGLETQYF.

This chain connects TRBV5-4 to TRBJ2-1; TCRdb designates TRBD1, a call that cannot be tested without DNA. CDR1 SGHNT and CDR2 YYREEE come from the germline V gene (reference sequence). This CDR3 has 15 amino acids. The CDR3 protein is CASSAGTGPYNEQFF.